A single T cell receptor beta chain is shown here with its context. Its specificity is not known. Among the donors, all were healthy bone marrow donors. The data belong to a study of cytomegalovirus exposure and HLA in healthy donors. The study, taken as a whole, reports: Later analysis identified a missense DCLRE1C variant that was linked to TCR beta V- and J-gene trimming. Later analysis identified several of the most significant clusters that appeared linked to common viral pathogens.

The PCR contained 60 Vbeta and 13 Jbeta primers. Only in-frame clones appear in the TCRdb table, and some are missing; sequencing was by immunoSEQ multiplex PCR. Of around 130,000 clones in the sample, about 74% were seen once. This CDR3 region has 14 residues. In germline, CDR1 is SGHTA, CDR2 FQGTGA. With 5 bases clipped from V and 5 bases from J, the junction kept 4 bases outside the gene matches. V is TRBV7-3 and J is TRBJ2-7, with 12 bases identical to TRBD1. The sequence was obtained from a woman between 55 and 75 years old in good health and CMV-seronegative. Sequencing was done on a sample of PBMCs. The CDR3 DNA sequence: TGTGCCAGCAGCCAAGGGACAGGGGGCGACGAGCAGTACTTC. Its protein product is CASSQGTGGDEQYF.